The 5 T cell receptor beta chains below come from one sample, sequenced in a study of shared clonotypes between healthy human individuals. Terminally differentiated effector memory CD45RA+ cells were excluded from the naive CD8 cells, which were CD45RO-negative and positively selected for CCR7. Here immunoSEQ multiplex PCR was the method, and the copy in TCRdb shows in-frame clones only, minus some. The sample has some 2.1 million clones, around 93% seen once. The specimen was naive CD8+ T cells from PBMCs. The source is a young man in good health. Some clones in this sample may be carry-over from other donors' samples.

The chain has TRBV4-3 and TRBJ2-7; D is unresolved. CDR1 and CDR2 from the germline V gene are LGHNA and YSLEER. This CDR3 is built from 13 residues. V lost 2 bases and J lost 2, with 7 bases in between. CDR3 sequence: CASSQFRTYEQYF. The CDR3 bases are TGCGCCAGCAGCCAATTCAGGACCTACGAGCAGTACTTC.

The J gene is TRBJ1-5, the V gene TRBV5-5; the D is unclear. Germline assignment: CDR1 SGHKS and CDR2 YYEKEE (reference sequence). Trimming removed 0 bases from V and 1 base from J, with 8 bases in between. This CDR3 contains 15 residues. The DNA of the CDR3 is TGTGCCAGCAGCTTGGACCTTTCCAGCAATCAGCCCCAGCATTTT. As protein: CASSLDLSSNQPQHF.

As to this clone: This sample also contains other DNA sequences that code for the same CDR3. V and J are TRBV7-9 and TRBJ2-7; 13 bases agree with TRBD2. The trim removed 0 bases at V and 7 bases at J, leaving 0 bases unmatched. Germline V gives CDR1 SEHNR, CDR2 FQNEAQ (reference sequence). This CDR3 is 14 amino acids long. CDR3 sequence: CASSLAGLAGEQYF. The CDR3 coding sequence is TGTGCCAGCAGCTTAGCGGGACTAGCGGGAGAGCAGTACTTC.

This clone has a single count. CDR3 sequence: CASSRGQPQGYTF. CDR3 nucleotide sequence: TGTGCCAGTAGTAGGGGACAGCCGCAAGGCTACACCTTC. The chain employs TRBV19 and TRBJ1-2; the match to TRBD1 covers 7 bases. Per the germline V gene, CDR1 is LNHDA and CDR2 is SQIVND (reference sequence). V lost 4 bases, J lost 8 bases, and 7 bases stayed unmatched. The CDR3 is 13 amino acids.

V is TRBV4-3 and J is TRBJ2-3, with D unclear. CDR3 size: 15 residues. Germline CDR1 is LGHNA and CDR2 is YSLEER. The germline V and J ends were trimmed by 2 bases and 4 bases, with 13 bases remaining between them. The CDR3 loop is CASSQNFYGPDTQYF. DNA of the CDR3: TGCGCCAGCAGCCAAAACTTTTATGGCCCAGATACGCAGTATTTT.